The 27 T cell receptor beta chains reported below all come from one sample, sequenced in a study of blood T cell repertoires in COVID-19. The assay was immunoSEQ multiplex PCR, and TCRdb's table has in-frame clones only and misses some. This sample has some 330,000 clones; 75% to 90% occur once, and the top ten carry 5%. The sequenced material came from PBMCs or T cells enriched from blood (not recorded which). The source of these receptors is a man aged 25 to 40 who had recovered from COVID-19.

The chain recombines TRBV7-6 with TRBJ1-2; no firm D call. In germline, CDR1 is SGHVS, CDR2 FNYEAQ. V gave up 5 bases and J gave up 8 bases, with 27 bases separating them. The CDR3 contains 17 residues. The CDR3 DNA is TGTGCCAGCAGCCCCTCGGGGAATACTCATTCCTTCAGGGGCTACACCTTC. It specifies CASSPSGNTHSFRGYTF.

The V gene is TRBV6-1, the J gene TRBJ2-2; the match to TRBD1 covers 10 bases. This CDR3 has 18 residues. V shed 1 base and J 7 bases; nucleotides not matched to a gene: 12. From germline, CDR1 is MNHNS and CDR2 SASEGT. The CDR3 DNA is TGTGCCAGCAGTGAAGGGCCGTGGGTGACAGGGGGCTTCGGGGAGCTGTTTTTT. Its protein product is CASSEGPWVTGGFGELFF.

V and J are TRBV27 and TRBJ2-1, with 8 bases identical to TRBD2. The ends lost 3 bases at V and 3 bases at J; junction bases unmatched: 7. This CDR3 is 16 amino acids long. CDR1 and CDR2 from the germline V gene are MNHEY and SMNVEV (reference sequence). This chain's CDR3 is CASSFLGGGRYNEQFF. The CDR3, as DNA: TGTGCCAGCAGTTTCTTGGGCGGGGGGCGCTACAATGAGCAGTTCTTC.

The table lists this clone with a count of one. The genes are TRBV15 and TRBJ2-1, with D possibly TRBD1 on 6 matching bases. The CDR3 loop spans 15 amino acids. Germline CDR1 reads LNHNV; CDR2 reads YYDKDF (reference sequence). V was shortened by 3 bases and J by 2 bases, with 11 bases between the two germline ends. The CDR3 sequence: CATSRGQGPYNEQFF. The CDR3 coding sequence is TGTGCCACCAGCAGGGGGCAGGGGCCCTACAATGAGCAGTTCTTC.

This clone was picked up a small number of times. The rearrangement links TRBV28 to TRBJ1-1; D possibly corresponds to TRBD1 (5 bases). V was pared by 5 bases and J by 3 bases, with 19 bases between. CDR3 length equals 16 residues. In germline, CDR1 is MDHEN, CDR2 SYDVKM. CDR3 in DNA: TGTGCCAGCAGTACCATTAGGGGCCACGACTACACTGAAGCTTTCTTT. Its protein product is CASSTIRGHDYTEAFF.

The V and J genes are TRBV28 and TRBJ1-4; D ambiguous. The CDR3 contains 15 residues. V lost 3 bases, J lost 4 bases, and 12 bases lay in between. CDR1 is MDHEN, CDR2 SYDVKM, per germline. Here the CDR3 reads CASSFLSGVNEKLFF. CDR3 DNA: TGTGCCAGCAGTTTTCTCTCAGGTGTTAATGAAAAACTGTTTTTT.

This sequence joins TRBV5-1 and TRBJ2-5; possible D gene TRBD1, 5 bases. The CDR3 contains 16 residues. Per germline, CDR1 SGHRS and CDR2 YFSETQ. V was cut by 4 bases and J by 2 bases, with 18 bases left in between. CDR3 nucleotides: TGCGCCAGCAGCCCAATGTTAGGGGCGCGGCAAGAGACCCAGTACTTC. Translation gives CASSPMLGARQETQYF.

This clone showed up just once. The chain employs TRBV7-9 and TRBJ2-1; the match to TRBD2 covers 8 bases. With V trimmed by 5 bases and J by 4 bases, 16 bases remained unmatched. The CDR3 is 18 amino acids. Per germline, CDR1 SEHNR and CDR2 FQNEAQ (reference sequence). CDR3 in amino acids: CASSPPLGIGGAYNEQFF. The CDR3 DNA is TGTGCCAGCAGCCCCCCCTTGGGGATCGGGGGGGCTTACAATGAGCAGTTCTTC.

This clone was found once. This sequence joins TRBV3-1 (or the pseudogene TRBV3-2) and TRBJ1-4; tentatively, D is TRBD1 (5 bases). V was shortened by 4 bases and J by 7 bases, with 13 bases between the two germline ends. The CDR3 length is 14 residues. Germline V gives CDR1 LGHDT, CDR2 YNNKEL (reference sequence). The CDR3 loop reads CASSRRQYFEKLFF. The CDR3 coding sequence is TGTGCCAGCAGCCGACGACAGTATTTTGAAAAACTGTTTTTT.

This clone was detected a few times. V and J are TRBV12-3 or TRBV12-4 and TRBJ1-5; a possible D gene is TRBD1 (6 bases). Trimming took 3 bases from V and 5 from J, leaving 8 bases between them. The CDR3 runs 13 residues. The CDR3, as DNA: TGTGCCAGCAGTTTCGACAGGTATCAGCCCCAGCATTTT. Its protein is CASSFDRYQPQHF.

V and J are TRBV30 and TRBJ1-4; no clear D. The length of the CDR3 is 12 residues. The V end lost 2 bases, the J end lost 4 bases, and 5 bases lay between the germline ends. The germline V gene encodes CDR1 GTSNPN and CDR2 SVGIG (reference sequence). The chain's CDR3 is CAWSWSNEKLFF. CDR3 nucleotides: TGTGCCTGGAGTTGGAGTAATGAAAAACTGTTTTTT.

This rearrangement joins TRBV13 to TRBJ1-1; TRBD1 matches at 7 bases. Germline CDR1 reads PRHDT; CDR2 reads FYEKMQ (reference sequence). The trim removed 6 bases at V and 7 bases at J, leaving 8 bases unmatched. The CDR3 totals 13 residues. The CDR3 DNA sequence: TGTGCCAGCAGATCGACAGGGTTTAGTGAAGCTTTCTTT. The encoded protein is CASRSTGFSEAFF.

The J gene is TRBJ1-2, the V gene TRBV12-3 or TRBV12-4; weak D call: TRBD1 (6 bases). V dropped 6 bases and J dropped 8 bases, with 16 bases sitting between them. This CDR3 comprises 13 residues. The CDR3 spells CASSQQGGYGYTF. The CDR3 DNA reads as TGTGCCAGCAGCCAACAGGGTGGGTACGGCTACACCTTC.

DNA for the CDR3: TGTGCCACCGGGACGTGGGGGGGCTCCAGCAATGAGCAGTTCTTC. Its translation is CATGTWGGSSNEQFF. This chain uses TRBV24-1 with TRBJ2-1; D is perhaps TRBD2 (7 bases). V lost 9 bases to trimming and J lost 6 bases, with 20 bases between them. This CDR3 comprises 15 residues. Germline V gives CDR1 KGHDR, CDR2 SFDVKD.

This chain connects TRBV7-9 to TRBJ2-3, with 9 bases fitting TRBD2. Trimming at V came to 4 bases and at J to 2 bases, leaving 7 bases not matched to a gene. The CDR3 consists of 16 residues. Germline loops: CDR1 SEHNR, CDR2 FQNEAQ (reference sequence). CDR3 sequence (DNA): TGTGCCAGCAGCTCGATAATAGCGGGGGTCACAGATACGCAGTATTTT. Translating gives CASSSIIAGVTDTQYF.

The rearrangement uses TRBV12-3 or TRBV12-4 and TRBJ1-1; D is undetermined. CDR3 length: 13 residues. V lost 5 bases, J lost 7 bases, and 14 bases lay in between. CDR3 DNA: TGTGCCAGCAGTCCAGCTCGCAGCGGTGAAGCTTTCTTT. Its translation is CASSPARSGEAFF.

The CDR3 DNA reads as TGTGCCAGCTCAACGGGGACAGGGTGGGGCTACACCTTC. Residues: CASSTGTGWGYTF. This chain uses TRBV18 with TRBJ1-2; 9 bases are shared with TRBD1. CDR1 and CDR2 from the germline V gene are KGHSH and LQKENI. V gave up 5 bases and J gave up 8 bases; unmatched junction bases: 6. This CDR3 comprises 13 residues.

V is TRBV27 and J is TRBJ2-1, with TRBD1 matching 7 bases. The germline V gene encodes CDR1 MNHEY and CDR2 SMNVEV (reference sequence). V trimming: 4 bases; J trimming: 12 bases; junction bases outside the gene matches: 9. This CDR3 comprises 13 residues. CDR3 nucleotide sequence: TGTGCCAGCAGTTCCGGGACAGTAGATTCGCAGTTCTTC. Amino acid sequence: CASSSGTVDSQFF.

This sequence joins TRBV2 and TRBJ1-1; 9 bases match TRBD1. The V and J ends lost 3 bases and 5 bases, in that order; junction bases with no gene match: 13. CDR3 size: 17 residues. Looked up from germline, CDR1 is SNHLY and CDR2 is FYNNEI. This chain's CDR3 is CASSDPIWTGELTEAFF. The CDR3 nucleotides read TGTGCCAGCAGTGACCCCATCTGGACAGGGGAGTTAACTGAAGCTTTCTTT.

This sequence joins TRBV3-1 (or the pseudogene TRBV3-2) and TRBJ1-5; D not resolved. V was clipped by 4 bases and J by 4 bases, with 11 bases between them. The CDR3 covers 14 residues. Germline assignment: CDR1 LGHDT and CDR2 YNNKEL (reference sequence). The CDR3 DNA sequence: TGTGCCAGCAGCCCCGGACGGGATAATCAGCCCCAGCATTTT. This gives the protein CASSPGRDNQPQHF.

This chain joins TRBV4-2 and TRBJ2-2; 9 bases line up with TRBD1. J was trimmed by 3 bases and V by 0 bases; bases with no gene match: 5. The CDR3 covers 17 residues. CDR1 is LGHNA, CDR2 YNFKEQ, per germline. For the CDR3, the DNA is TGTGCCAGCAGCCAAGAGGGACAGGGAGTTTACACCGGGGAGCTGTTTTTT. Translated: CASSQEGQGVYTGELFF.

CDR3 sequence: CASSVGAGEYGYTF. CDR3 nucleotides: TGTGCCAGCAGTGTGGGCGCCGGGGAATATGGCTACACCTTC. The V gene is TRBV6-4, the J gene TRBJ1-2; D unclear. This CDR3 has 14 amino acids. CDR1 is MRHNA and CDR2 is SNTAGT in the germline V gene. Trimming stripped 4 bases from V and 5 bases from J, with 14 bases between.

The chain carries TRBV30 and TRBJ2-3; 10 bases are shared with TRBD1. This CDR3 has 14 residues. The V segment lost 3 bases and the J segment 5 bases; nucleotides outside the gene matches: 5. CDR1 is GTSNPN and CDR2 is SVGIG in the germline V gene (reference sequence). The CDR3 here is CAWRRQGAEDTQYF. In DNA form, the CDR3 reads TGTGCCTGGAGGAGACAGGGGGCCGAAGATACGCAGTATTTT.

A few counts support this clone. The chain links TRBV28 to TRBJ1-4; D remains unclear. This CDR3 region has 14 residues. The V and J ends lost 6 bases and 6 bases respectively, with 14 bases between them. CDR1 and CDR2 (germline): MDHEN, SYDVKM. CDR3 sequence: CASRSGLLYEKLFF. For the CDR3, the DNA is TGTGCCAGCAGGTCAGGCTTACTTTATGAAAAACTGTTTTTT.

V and J are TRBV28 and TRBJ1-5, with D maybe TRBD1 (5 bases). Germline V CDR1 and CDR2: MDHEN, SYDVKM. The ends were cut back, 8 bases at V and 3 bases at J, with 11 bases in the middle. The CDR3 consists of 13 residues. This CDR3 reads CASYPGSNQPQHF. In DNA form, the CDR3 reads TGTGCCAGCTACCCAGGGTCCAATCAGCCCCAGCATTTT.

This clone was found a few times. The chain uses TRBV19 and TRBJ2-2; the match to TRBD1 covers 8 bases. V lost 6 bases, J lost 4 bases, and 16 bases stayed unmatched. The CDR3 length is 18 residues. Germline CDR1 reads LNHDA; CDR2 reads SQIVND (reference sequence). CDR3 region: CASRSWPGGKESTGELFF. The DNA of the CDR3 is TGTGCCAGTAGGTCATGGCCAGGGGGCAAGGAATCCACCGGGGAGCTGTTTTTT.

The J gene is TRBJ2-1, the V gene TRBV5-4; 12 nucleotides line up with TRBD1. The CDR3 extends over 15 amino acids. V shed 4 bases, J shed 8 bases, and the junction held 7 bases outside the gene matches. Germline assignment: CDR1 SGHNT and CDR2 YYREEE (reference sequence). The CDR3 nucleotides are TGTGCCAGCAGCCTACCGGGACAGGGGGCATATGAGCAGTTCTTC. This codes for CASSLPGQGAYEQFF.